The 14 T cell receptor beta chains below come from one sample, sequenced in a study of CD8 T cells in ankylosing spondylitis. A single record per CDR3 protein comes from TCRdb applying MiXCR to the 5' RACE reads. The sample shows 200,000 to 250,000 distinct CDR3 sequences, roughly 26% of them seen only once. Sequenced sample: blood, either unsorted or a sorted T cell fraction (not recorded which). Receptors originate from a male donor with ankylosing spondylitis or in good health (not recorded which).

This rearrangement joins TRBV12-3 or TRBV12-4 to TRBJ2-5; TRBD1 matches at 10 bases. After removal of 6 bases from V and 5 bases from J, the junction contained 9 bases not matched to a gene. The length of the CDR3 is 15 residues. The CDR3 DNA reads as TGTGCCAGCAGGACAGGGGGCATCTCTGGCGAGACCCAGTACTTC. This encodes CASRTGGISGETQYF.

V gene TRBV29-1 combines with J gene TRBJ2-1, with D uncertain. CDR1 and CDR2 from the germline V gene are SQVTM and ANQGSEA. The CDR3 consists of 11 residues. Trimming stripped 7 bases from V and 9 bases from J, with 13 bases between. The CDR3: CSADFVGEQFF. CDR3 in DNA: TGCAGCGCCGACTTTGTGGGTGAGCAGTTCTTC.

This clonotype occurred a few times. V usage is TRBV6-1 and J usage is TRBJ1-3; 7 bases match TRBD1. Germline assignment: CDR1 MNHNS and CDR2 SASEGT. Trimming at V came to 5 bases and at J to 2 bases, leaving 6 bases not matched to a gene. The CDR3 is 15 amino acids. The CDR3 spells CASSTLTGTGNTIYF. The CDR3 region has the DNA TGTGCCAGCAGTACGTTGACAGGGACTGGAAACACCATATATTTT.

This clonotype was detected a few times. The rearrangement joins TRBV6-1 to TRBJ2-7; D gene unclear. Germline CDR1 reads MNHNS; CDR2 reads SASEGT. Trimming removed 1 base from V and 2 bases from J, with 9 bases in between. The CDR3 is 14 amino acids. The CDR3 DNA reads TGTGCCAGCAGTGAAGATGTCCGAGCCTACGAGCAGTACTTC. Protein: CASSEDVRAYEQYF.

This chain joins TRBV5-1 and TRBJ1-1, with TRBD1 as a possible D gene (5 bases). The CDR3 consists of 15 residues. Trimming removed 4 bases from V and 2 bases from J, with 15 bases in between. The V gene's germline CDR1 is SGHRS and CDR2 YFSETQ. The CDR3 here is CASSPYGTSNTEAFF. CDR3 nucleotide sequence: TGCGCCAGCAGCCCCTATGGGACCTCAAACACTGAAGCTTTCTTT.

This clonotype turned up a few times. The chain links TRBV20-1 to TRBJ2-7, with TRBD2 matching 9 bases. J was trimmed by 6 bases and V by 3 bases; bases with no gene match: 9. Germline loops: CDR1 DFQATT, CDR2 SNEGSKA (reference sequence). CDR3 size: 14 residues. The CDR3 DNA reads TGCAGTGCTAGTTTGCCTAGCGGGACTCCCGAGCAGTACTTC. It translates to CSASLPSGTPEQYF.

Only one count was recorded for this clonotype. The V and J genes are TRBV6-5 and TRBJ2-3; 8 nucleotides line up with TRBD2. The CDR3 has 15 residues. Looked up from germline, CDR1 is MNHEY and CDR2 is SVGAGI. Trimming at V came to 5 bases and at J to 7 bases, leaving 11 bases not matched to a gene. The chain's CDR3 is CASSPRGGGMYTQYF. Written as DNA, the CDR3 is TGTGCCAGCAGTCCTCGAGGCGGGGGGATGTATACGCAGTATTTT.

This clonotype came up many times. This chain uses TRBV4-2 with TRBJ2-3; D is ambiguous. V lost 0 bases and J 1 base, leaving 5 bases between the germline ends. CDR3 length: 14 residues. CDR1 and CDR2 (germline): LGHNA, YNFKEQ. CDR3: CASSQDAGTDTQYF. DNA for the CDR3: TGTGCCAGCAGCCAAGATGCGGGCACAGATACGCAGTATTTT.

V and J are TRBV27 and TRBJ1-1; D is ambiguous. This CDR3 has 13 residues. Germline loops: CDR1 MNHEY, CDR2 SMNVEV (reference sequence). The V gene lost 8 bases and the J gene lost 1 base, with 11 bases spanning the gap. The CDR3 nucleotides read TGTGCCAGCCGCCCGAATGGGAACACTGAAGCTTTCTTT. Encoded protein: CASRPNGNTEAFF.

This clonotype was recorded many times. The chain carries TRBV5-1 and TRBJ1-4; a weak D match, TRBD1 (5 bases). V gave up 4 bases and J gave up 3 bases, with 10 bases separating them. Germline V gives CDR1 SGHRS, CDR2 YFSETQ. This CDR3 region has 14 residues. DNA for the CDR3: TGCGCCAGCAGCCAAGACAGAGCTAATGAAAAACTGTTTTTT. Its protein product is CASSQDRANEKLFF.

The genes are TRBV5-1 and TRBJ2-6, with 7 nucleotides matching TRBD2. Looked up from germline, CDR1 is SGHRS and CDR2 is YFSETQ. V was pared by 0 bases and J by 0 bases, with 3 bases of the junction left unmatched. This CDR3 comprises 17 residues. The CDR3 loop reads CASSLAGGGSGANVLTF. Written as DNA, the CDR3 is TGCGCCAGCAGCTTGGCTGGCGGGGGCTCTGGGGCCAACGTCCTGACTTTC. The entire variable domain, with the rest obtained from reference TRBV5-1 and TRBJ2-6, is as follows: KAGVTQTPRYLIKTRGQQVTLSCSPISGHRSVSWYQQTPGQGLQFLFEYFSETQRNKGNFPGRFSGRQFSNSRSEMNVSTLELGDSALYLCASSLAGGGSGANVLTFGAGSRLTVL.

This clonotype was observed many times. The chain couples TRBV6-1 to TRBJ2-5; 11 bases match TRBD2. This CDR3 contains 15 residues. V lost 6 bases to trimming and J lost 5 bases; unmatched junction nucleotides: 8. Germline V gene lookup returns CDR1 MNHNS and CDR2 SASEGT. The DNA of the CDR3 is TGTGCCAGCAGCCCCGGGACTAGCGGCAGGGAGACCCAGTACTTC. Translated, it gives CASSPGTSGRETQYF.

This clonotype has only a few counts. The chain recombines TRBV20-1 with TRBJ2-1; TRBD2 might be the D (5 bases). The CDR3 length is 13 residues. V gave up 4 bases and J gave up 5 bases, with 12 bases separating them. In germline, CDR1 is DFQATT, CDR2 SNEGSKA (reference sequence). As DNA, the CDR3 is TGCAGTGCTACGCCGACTATCAACAATGAGCAGTTCTTC. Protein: CSATPTINNEQFF.

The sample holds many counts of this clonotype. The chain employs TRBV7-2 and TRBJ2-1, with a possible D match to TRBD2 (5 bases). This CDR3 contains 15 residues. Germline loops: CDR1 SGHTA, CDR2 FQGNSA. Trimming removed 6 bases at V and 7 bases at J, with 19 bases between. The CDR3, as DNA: TGTGCCAGCAGACCCCGACGATTAGAGGGTAATGAGCAGTTCTTC. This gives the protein CASRPRRLEGNEQFF. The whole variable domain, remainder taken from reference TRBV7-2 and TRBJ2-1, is GAGVSQSPSNKVTEKGKDVELRCDPISGHTALYWYRQSLGQGLEFLIYFQGNSAPDKSGLPSDRFSAERTGGSVSTLTIQRTQQEDSAVYLCASRPRRLEGNEQFFGPGTRLTVL.